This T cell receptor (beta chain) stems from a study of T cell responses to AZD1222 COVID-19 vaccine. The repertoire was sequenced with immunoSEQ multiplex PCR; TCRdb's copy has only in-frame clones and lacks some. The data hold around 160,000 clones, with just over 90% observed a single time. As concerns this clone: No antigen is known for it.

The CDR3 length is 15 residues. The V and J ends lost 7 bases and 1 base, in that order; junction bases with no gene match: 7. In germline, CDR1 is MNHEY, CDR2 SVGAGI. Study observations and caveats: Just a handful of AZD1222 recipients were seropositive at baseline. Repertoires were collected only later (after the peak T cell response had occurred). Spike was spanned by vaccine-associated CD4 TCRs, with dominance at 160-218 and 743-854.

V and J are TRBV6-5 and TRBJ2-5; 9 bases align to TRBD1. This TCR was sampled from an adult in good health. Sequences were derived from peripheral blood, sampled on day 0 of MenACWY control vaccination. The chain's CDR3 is CASKSTGGPQETQYF. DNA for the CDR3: TGTGCCAGCAAGAGTACAGGGGGCCCCCAAGAGACCCAGTACTTC.